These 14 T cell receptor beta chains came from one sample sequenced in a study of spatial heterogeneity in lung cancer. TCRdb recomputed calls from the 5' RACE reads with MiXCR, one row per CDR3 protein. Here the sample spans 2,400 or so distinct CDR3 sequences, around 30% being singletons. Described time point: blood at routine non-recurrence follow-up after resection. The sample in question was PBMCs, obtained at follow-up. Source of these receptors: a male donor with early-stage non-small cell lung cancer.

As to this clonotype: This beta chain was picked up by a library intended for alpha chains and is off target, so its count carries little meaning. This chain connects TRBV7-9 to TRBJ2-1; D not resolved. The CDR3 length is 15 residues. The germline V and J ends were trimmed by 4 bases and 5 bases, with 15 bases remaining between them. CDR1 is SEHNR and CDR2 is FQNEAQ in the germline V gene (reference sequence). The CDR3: CASSSHSATNNEQFF. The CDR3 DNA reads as TGTGCCAGCAGCTCCCATTCCGCCACTAACAATGAGCAGTTCTTC.

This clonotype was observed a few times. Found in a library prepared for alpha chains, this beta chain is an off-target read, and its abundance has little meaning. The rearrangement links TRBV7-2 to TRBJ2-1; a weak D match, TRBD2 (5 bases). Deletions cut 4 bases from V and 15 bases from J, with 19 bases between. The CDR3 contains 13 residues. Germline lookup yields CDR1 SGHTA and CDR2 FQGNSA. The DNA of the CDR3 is TGTGCCAGCAGCTCCGGATTGTGGCGGAGGTCGTTCTTC. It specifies CASSSGLWRRSFF.

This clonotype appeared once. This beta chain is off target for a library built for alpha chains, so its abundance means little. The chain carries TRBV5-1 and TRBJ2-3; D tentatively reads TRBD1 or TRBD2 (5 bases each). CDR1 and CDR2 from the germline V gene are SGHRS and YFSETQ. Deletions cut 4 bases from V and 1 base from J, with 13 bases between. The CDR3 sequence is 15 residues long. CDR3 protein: CASSAGTVGTDTQYF. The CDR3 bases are TGCGCCAGCAGCGCCGGGACCGTCGGCACAGATACGCAGTATTTT.

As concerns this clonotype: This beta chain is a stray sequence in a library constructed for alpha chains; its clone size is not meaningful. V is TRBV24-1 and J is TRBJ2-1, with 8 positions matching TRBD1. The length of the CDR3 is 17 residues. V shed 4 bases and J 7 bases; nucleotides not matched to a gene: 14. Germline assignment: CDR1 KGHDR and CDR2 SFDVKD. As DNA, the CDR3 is TGTGCCACCAGTGAGTCCAGGGGGCGTCATTGGGGGAATGAGCAGTTCTTC. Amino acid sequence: CATSESRGRHWGNEQFF.

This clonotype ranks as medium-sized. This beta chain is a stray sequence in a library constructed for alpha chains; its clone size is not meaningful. The DNA of the CDR3 is TGCGCCAGCAGTCCTCTCCGGGACAGTTTACGGGTTTCTAGCACAGATACGCAGTATTTT. Amino acids: CASSPLRDSLRVSSTDTQYF. The chain employs TRBV23-1 and TRBJ2-3; 7 bases are shared with TRBD1. TRBV23-1 is sorted into the ORF group, with uncertain function. The CDR3 loop spans 20 amino acids. After removal of 4 bases from V and 0 bases from J, the junction contained 19 bases not matched to a gene.

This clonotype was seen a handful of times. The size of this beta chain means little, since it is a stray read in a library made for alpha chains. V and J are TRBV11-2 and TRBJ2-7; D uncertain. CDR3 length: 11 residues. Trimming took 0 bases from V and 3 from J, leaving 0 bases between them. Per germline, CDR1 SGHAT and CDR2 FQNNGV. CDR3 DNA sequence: TGTGCCAGCAGCTTAGACTACGAGCAGTACTTC. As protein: CASSLDYEQYF.

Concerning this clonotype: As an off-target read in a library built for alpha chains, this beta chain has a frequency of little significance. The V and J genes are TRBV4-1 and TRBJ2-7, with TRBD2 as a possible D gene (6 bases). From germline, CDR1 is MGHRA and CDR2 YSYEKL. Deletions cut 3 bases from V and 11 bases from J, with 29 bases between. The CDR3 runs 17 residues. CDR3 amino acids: CASSQRGLAGRVQAEYF. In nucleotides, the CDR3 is TGCGCCAGCAGCCAGCGAGGCCTGGCGGGAAGGGTCCAAGCCGAGTACTTC.

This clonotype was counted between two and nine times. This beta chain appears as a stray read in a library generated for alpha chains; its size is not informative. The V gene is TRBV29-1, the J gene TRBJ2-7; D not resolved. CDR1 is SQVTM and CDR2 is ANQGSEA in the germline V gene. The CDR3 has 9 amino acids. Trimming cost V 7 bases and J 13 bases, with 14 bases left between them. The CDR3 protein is CSATFSLYF. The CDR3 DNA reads TGCAGCGCAACCTTCTCTCTTTACTTC.

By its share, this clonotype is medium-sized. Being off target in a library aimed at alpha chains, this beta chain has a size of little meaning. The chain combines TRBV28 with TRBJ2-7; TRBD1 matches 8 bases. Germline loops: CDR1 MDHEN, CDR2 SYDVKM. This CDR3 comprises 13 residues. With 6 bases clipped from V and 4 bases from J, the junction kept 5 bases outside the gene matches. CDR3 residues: CASSPDRVYEQYF. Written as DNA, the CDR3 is TGTGCCAGCAGCCCGGACAGGGTGTACGAGCAGTACTTC.

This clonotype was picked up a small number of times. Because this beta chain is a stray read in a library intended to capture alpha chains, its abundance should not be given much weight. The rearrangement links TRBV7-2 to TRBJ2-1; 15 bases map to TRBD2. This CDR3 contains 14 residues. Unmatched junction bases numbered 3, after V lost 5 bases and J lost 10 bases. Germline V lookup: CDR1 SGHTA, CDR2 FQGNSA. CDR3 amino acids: CASSAGLAGGEQFF. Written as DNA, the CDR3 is TGTGCCAGCAGCGCGGGACTAGCGGGAGGCGAGCAGTTCTTC. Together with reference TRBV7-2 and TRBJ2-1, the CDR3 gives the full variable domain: GAGVSQSPSNKVTEKGKDVELRCDPISGHTALYWYRQSLGQGLEFLIYFQGNSAPDKSGLPSDRFSAERTGGSVSTLTIQRTQQEDSAVYLCASSAGLAGGEQFFGPGTRLTVL.

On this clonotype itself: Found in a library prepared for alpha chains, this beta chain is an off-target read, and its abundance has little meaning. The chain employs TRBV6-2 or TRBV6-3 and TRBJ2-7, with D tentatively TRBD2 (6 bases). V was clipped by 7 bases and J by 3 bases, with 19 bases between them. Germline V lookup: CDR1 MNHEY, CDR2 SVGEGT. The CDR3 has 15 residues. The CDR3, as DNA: TGTGCCAGCAACTCCGGGGGAGCTGGGGGCTACGAGCAGTACTTC. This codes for CASNSGGAGGYEQYF.

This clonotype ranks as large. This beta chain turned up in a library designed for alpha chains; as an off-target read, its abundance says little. CDR3 bases: TGCAGCGTTGAACGGACTAGCCCCAACAATGAGCAGTTCTTC. Translation gives CSVERTSPNNEQFF. This rearrangement joins TRBV29-1 to TRBJ2-1, with 8 bases lining up with TRBD2. CDR1 is SQVTM and CDR2 is ANQGSEA in the germline V gene. CDR3 length equals 14 residues. V shed 2 bases and J 5 bases; nucleotides not matched to a gene: 5.

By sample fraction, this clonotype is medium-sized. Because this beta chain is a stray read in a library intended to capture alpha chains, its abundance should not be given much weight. The CDR3 reads CASSSLGDTQYF. The CDR3 region has the DNA TGTGCCAGCAGCTCTTTAGGGGATACGCAGTATTTT. The chain combines TRBV11-3 with TRBJ2-3, with D unresolved. Trimming took off 4 bases at V and 6 bases at J, with 8 bases between the two ends. The CDR3 sequence is 12 residues long. Germline CDR1 and CDR2: SGHNT and YENEEA.

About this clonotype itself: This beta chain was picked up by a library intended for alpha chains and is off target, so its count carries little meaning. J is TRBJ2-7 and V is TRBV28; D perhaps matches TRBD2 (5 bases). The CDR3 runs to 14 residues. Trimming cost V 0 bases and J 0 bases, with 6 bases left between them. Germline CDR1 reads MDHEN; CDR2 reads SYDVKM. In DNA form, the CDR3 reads TGTGCCAGCAGTTTATGGGGAGTCTCCTACGAGCAGTACTTC. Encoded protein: CASSLWGVSYEQYF.